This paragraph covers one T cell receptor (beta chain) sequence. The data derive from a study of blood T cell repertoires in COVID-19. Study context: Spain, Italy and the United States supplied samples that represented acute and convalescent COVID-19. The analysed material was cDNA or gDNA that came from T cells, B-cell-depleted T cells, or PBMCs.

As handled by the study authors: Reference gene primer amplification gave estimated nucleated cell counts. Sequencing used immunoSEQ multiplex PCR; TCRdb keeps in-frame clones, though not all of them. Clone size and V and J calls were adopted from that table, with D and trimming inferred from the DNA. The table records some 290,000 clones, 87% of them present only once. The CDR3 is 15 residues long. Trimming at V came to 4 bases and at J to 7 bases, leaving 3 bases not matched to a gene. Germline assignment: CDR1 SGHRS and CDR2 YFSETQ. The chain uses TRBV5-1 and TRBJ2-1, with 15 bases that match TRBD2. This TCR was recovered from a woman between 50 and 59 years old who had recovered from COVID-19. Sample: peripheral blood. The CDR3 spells CASSPGLAGGNEQFF. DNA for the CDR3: TGCGCCAGCAGCCCTGGACTAGCGGGGGGGAATGAGCAGTTCTTC. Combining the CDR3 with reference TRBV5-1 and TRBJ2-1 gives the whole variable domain KAGVTQTPRYLIKTRGQQVTLSCSPISGHRSVSWYQQTPGQGLQFLFEYFSETQRNKGNFPGRFSGRQFSNSRSEMNVSTLELGDSALYLCASSPGLAGGNEQFFGPGTRLTVL.